Listed here is a single T cell receptor beta chain. These data belong to a study of blood T cell repertoires in COVID-19. Study-wide context: Sources were T cells, B-cell-depleted T cells, or PBMCs; the material itself was cDNA or gDNA.

The CDR3 consists of 13 residues. V lost 5 bases and J 4 bases, leaving 11 bases between the germline ends. TCRdb keeps only in-frame clones here, not all; method: immunoSEQ multiplex PCR. Of a few hundred thousand clones in the sample, 88% are singletons; the top ten hold more than 0.95%. Study members were between roughly 18 and 90 years old and lived in some 26 US regions. In Cohort 3, a recovered donor had either two negative PCRs, clearance, or symptom resolution. V and J are TRBV12-3 or TRBV12-4 and TRBJ2-5; TRBD1 might be the D (6 bases). Sequenced sample: PBMCs or T cells enriched from blood (not recorded which). This clonotype was obtained from a woman aged 18-35 years who had recovered from COVID-19. The CDR3 here is CASSLGQPETQYF. The CDR3 nucleotides read TGTGCCAGCAGTCTCGGACAGCCAGAGACCCAGTACTTC.